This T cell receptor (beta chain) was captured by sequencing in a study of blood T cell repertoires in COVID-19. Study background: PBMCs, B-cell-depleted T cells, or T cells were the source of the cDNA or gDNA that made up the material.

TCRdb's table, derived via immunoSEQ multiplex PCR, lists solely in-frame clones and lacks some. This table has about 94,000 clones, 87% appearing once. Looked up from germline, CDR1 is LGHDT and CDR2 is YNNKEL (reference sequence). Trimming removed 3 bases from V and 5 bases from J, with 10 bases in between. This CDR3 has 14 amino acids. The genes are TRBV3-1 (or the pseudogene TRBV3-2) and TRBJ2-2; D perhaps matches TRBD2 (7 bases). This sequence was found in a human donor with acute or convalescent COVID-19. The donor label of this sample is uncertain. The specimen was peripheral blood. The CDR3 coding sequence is TGTGCCAGCAGCCATAAGGGGGGGACCGGGGAGCTGTTTTTT. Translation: CASSHKGGTGELFF.